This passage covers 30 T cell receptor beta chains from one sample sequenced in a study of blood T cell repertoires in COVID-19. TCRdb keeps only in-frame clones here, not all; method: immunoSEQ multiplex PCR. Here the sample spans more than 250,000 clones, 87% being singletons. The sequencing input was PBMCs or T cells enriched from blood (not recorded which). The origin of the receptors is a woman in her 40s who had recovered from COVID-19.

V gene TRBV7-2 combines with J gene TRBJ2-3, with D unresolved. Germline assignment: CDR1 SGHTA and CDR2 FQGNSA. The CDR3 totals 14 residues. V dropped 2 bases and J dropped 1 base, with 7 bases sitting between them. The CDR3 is CASSLLAGTDTQYF. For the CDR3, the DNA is TGTGCCAGCAGCTTATTAGCCGGCACAGATACGCAGTATTTT.

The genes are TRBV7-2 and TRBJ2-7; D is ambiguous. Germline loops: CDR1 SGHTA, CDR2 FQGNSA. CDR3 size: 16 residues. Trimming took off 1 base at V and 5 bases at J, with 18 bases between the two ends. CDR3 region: CASSLDHEAGLHEQYF. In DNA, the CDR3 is TGTGCCAGCAGCTTAGATCATGAAGCTGGGCTCCACGAGCAGTACTTC. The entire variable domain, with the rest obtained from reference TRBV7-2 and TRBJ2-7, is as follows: GAGVSQSPSNKVTEKGKDVELRCDPISGHTALYWYRQSLGQGLEFLIYFQGNSAPDKSGLPSDRFSAERTGGSVSTLTIQRTQQEDSAVYLCASSLDHEAGLHEQYFGPGTRLTVT.

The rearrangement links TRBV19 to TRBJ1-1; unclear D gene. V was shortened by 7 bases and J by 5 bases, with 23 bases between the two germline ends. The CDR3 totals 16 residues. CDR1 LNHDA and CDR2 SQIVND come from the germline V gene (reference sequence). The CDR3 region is CASIGGLGVFGTEAFF. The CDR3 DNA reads TGTGCCAGTATAGGAGGGCTCGGGGTTTTCGGTACTGAAGCTTTCTTT.

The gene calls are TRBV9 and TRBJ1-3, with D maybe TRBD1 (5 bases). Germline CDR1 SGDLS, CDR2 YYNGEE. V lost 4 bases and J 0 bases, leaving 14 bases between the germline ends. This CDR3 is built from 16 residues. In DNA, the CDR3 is TGTGCCAGCAGCCCCCGACAGAAGAGCTCTGGAAACACCATATATTTT. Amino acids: CASSPRQKSSGNTIYF.

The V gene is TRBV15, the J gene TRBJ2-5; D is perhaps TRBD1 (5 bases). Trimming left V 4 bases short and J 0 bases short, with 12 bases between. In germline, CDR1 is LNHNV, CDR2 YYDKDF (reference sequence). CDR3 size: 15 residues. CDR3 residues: CATSIGRDHQETQYF. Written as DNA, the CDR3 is TGTGCCACCAGCATTGGCAGGGATCACCAAGAGACCCAGTACTTC.

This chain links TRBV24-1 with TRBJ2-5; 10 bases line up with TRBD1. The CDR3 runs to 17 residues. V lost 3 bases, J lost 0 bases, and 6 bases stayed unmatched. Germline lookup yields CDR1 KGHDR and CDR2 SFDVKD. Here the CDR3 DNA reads TGTGCCACCAGTGATACGCGACAGGGGGCGAACCAAGAGACCCAGTACTTC. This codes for CATSDTRQGANQETQYF.

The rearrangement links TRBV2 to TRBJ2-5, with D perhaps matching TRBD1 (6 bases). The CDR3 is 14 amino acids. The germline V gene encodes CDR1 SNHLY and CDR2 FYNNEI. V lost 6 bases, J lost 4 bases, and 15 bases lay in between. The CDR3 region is CASSYNRAGETQYF. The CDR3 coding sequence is TGTGCCAGCAGCTACAACAGGGCTGGAGAGACCCAGTACTTC.

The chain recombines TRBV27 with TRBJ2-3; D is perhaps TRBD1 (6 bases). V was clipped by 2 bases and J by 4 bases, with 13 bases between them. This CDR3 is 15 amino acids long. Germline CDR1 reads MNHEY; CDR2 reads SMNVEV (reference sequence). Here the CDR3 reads CASSLIGQIADTQYF. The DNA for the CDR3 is TGTGCCAGCAGTTTAATTGGACAGATCGCAGATACGCAGTATTTT.

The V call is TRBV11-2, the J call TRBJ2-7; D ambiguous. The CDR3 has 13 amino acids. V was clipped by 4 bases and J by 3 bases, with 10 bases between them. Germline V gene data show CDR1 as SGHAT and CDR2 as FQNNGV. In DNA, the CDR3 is TGTGCCAGCAGCTATGAGGTCAACTACGAGCAGTACTTC. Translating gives CASSYEVNYEQYF.

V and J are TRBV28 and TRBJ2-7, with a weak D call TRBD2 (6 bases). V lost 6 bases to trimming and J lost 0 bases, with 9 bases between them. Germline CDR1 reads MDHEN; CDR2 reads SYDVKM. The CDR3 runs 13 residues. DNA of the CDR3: TGTGCCAGCAGCCGGCGGGGCTCCTACGAGCAGTACTTC. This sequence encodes CASSRRGSYEQYF.

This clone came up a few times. This chain's CDR3 is CASKPTAGYTGELFF. The DNA of the CDR3 is TGTGCCAGCAAACCGACGGCCGGGTACACCGGGGAGCTGTTTTTT. This rearrangement joins TRBV27 to TRBJ2-2; no clear D gene. This CDR3 contains 15 residues. V dropped 7 bases and J dropped 3 bases, with 15 bases sitting between them. Germline CDR1 is MNHEY and CDR2 is SMNVEV (reference sequence).

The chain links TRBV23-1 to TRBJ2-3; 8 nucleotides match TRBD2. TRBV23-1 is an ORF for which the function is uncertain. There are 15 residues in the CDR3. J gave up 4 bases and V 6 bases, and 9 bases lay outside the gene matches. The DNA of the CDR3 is TGCGCCAGCAGCCACAAAAGCGGGAGCGCAGATACGCAGTATTTT. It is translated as CASSHKSGSADTQYF.

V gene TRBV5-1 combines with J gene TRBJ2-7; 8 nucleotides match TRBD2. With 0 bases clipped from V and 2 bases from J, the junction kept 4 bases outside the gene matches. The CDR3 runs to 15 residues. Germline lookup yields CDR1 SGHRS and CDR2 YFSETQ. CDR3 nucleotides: TGCGCCAGCAGCTTGGATGTTAGCGGGACCTACGAGCAGTACTTC. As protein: CASSLDVSGTYEQYF.

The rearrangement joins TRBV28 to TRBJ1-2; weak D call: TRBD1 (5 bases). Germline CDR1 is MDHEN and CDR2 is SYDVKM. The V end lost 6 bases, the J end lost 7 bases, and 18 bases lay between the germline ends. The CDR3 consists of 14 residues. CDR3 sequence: CASRPAQGRGGYTF. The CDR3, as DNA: TGTGCCAGCAGACCAGCCCAGGGTAGGGGTGGCTACACCTTC.

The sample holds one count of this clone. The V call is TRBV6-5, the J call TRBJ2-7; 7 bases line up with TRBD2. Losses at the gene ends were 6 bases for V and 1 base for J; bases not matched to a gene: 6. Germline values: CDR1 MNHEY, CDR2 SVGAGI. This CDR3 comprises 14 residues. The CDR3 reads CASSKASGSYEQYF. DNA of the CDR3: TGTGCCAGCAGCAAAGCTAGCGGTTCCTACGAGCAGTACTTC.

DNA of the CDR3: TGTGCCAGCAGCTTAGGAGCTGGCGGGGGGGAGACCCAGTACTTC. Its translation: CASSLGAGGGETQYF. This chain connects TRBV11-3 to TRBJ2-5; 8 nucleotides align to TRBD2. The ends lost 1 base at V and 5 bases at J; junction bases unmatched: 6. The CDR3 length is 15 residues. Germline V gene data show CDR1 as SGHNT and CDR2 as YENEEA.

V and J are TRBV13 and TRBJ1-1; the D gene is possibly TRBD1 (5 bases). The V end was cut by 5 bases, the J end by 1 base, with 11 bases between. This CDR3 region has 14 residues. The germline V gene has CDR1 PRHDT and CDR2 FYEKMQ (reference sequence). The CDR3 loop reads CASSPRGGNTEAFF. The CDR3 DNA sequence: TGTGCCAGCAGCCCGCGGGGGGGGAACACTGAAGCTTTCTTT.

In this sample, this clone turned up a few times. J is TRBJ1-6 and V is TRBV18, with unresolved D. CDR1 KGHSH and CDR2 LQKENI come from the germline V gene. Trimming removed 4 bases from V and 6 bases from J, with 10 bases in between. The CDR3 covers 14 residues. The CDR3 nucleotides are TGTGCCAGCTCACGGGAGCAGAGTAATTCACCCCTCCACTTT. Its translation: CASSREQSNSPLHF.

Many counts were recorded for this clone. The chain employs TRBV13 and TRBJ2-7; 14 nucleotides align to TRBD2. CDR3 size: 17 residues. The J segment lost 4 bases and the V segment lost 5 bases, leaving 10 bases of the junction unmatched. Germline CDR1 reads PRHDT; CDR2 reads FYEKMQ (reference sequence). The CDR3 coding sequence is TGTGCCAGCAGCCTGTCAACCGGGACTAGCGGGAGTTACGAGCAGTACTTC. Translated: CASSLSTGTSGSYEQYF.

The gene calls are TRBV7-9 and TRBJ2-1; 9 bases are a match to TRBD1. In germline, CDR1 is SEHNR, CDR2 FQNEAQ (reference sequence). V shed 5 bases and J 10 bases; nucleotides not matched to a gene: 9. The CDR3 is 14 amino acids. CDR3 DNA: TGTGCCAGCAGCCTGCCGGGACAGGGTTTAGAGCAGTTCTTC. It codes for CASSLPGQGLEQFF.

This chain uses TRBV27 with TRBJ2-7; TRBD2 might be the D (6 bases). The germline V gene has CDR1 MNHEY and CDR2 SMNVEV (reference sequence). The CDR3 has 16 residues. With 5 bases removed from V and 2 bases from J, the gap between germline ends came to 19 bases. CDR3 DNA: TGTGCCAGCAGTCTGACTAGAGAAAATGATCCCTACGAGCAGTACTTC. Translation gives CASSLTRENDPYEQYF.

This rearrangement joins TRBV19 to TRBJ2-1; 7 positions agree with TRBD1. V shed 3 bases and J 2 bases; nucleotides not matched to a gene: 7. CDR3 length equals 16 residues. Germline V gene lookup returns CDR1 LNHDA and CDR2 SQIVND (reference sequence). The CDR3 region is CASSISGGVTYNEQFF. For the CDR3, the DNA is TGTGCCAGTAGTATCTCAGGGGGAGTTACCTACAATGAGCAGTTCTTC.

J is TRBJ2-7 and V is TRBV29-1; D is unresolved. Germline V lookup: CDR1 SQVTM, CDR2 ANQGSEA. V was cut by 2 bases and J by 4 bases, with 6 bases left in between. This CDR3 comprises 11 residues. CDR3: CSVELGYEQYF. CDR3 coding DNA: TGCAGCGTTGAACTCGGGTACGAGCAGTACTTC.

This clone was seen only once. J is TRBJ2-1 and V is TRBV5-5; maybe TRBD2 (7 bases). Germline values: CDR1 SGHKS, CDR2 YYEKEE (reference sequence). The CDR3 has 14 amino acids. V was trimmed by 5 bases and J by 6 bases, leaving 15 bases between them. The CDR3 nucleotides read TGTGCCAGCAGTTGGGAGGGGGGCTTCAATGAGCAGTTCTTC. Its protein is CASSWEGGFNEQFF. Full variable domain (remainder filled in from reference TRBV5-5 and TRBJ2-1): DAGVTQSPTHLIKTRGQQVTLRCSPISGHKSVSWYQQVLGQGPQFIFQYYEKEERGRGNFPDRFSARQFPNYSSELNVNALLLGDSALYLCASSWEGGFNEQFFGPGTRLTVL.

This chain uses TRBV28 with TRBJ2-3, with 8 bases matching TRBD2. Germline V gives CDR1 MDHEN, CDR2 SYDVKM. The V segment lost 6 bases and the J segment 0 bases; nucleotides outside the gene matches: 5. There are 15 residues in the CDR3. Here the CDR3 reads CASSYSGASTDTQYF. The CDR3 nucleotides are TGTGCCAGCAGCTATAGCGGGGCTAGCACAGATACGCAGTATTTT. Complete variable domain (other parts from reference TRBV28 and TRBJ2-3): DVKVTQSSRYLVKRTGEKVFLECVQDMDHENMFWYRQDPGLGLRLIYFSYDVKMKEKGDIPEGYSVSREKKERFSLILESASTNQTSMYLCASSYSGASTDTQYFGPGTRLTVL.

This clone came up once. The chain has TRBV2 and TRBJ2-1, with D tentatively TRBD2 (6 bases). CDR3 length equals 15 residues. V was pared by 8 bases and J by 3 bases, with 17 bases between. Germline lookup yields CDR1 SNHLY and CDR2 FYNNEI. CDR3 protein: CASWVGTGDYNEQFF. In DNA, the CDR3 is TGTGCCAGCTGGGTCGGCACGGGAGACTACAATGAGCAGTTCTTC.

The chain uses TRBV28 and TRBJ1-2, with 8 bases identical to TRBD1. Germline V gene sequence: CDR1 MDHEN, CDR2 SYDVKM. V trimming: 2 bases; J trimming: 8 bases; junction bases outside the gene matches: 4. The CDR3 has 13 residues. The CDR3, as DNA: TGTGCCAGCAGTTTAGGGACAGGCCCCGGCTACACCTTC. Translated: CASSLGTGPGYTF.

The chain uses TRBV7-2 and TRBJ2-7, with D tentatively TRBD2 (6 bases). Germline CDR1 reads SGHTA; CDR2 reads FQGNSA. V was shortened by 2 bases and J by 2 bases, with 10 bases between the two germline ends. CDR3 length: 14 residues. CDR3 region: CASSLSGGTYEQYF. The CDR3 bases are TGTGCCAGCAGCTTATCTGGGGGGACCTACGAGCAGTACTTC.

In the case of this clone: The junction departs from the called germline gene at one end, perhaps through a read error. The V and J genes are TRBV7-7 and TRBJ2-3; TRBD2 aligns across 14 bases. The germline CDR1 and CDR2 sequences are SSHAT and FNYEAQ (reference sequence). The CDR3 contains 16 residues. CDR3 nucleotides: TGTGCTAGCAGCCCCTCCGGGACTAGCGGGAGAGATACGCAGTATTTT. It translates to CASSPSGTSGRDTQYF.

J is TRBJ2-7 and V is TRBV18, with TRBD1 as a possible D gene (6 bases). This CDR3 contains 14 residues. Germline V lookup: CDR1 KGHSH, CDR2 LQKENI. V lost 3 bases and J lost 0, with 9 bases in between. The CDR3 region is CASSPRDTSYEQYF. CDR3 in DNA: TGTGCCAGCTCACCCAGGGACACCTCCTACGAGCAGTACTTC.